This TCR beta chain was sequenced for a study of cytotoxic CD8 clonotypes in ibrutinib-treated CLL. Findings and limits, study-wide: On treatment, the uncommon public clonotypes contracted or remained stable.

TCR beta libraries used about 2 micrograms of genomic DNA from cryopreserved PBMCs. This clone was detected once. As yet, its antigen is unknown. TCRdb keeps only in-frame clones here, not all; method: immunoSEQ multiplex PCR. Here the sample spans about 330,000 clones, over 60% being singletons. The sequence derives from a human donor with chronic lymphocytic leukemia. The input for sequencing was PBMCs, taken after 36 months of ibrutinib treatment.

The CDR3 here is CASSLVGQGGAEAFF. The CDR3 nucleotides are TGTGCCAGCAGCTTGGTGGGCCAGGGAGGGGCTGAAGCTTTCTTT. This rearrangement joins TRBV5-6 to TRBJ1-1; D might be TRBD1 (5 bases). V shed 0 bases and J shed 6 bases, with 15 bases lying between them. The CDR3 is 15 residues long. The V gene's germline CDR1 is SGHDT and CDR2 YYEEEE.